This T cell receptor (beta chain) was captured in a study of cytomegalovirus exposure and HLA in healthy donors. The V end lost 6 bases, the J end lost 2 bases, and 10 bases lay between the germline ends. CDR1 is SNHLY and CDR2 is FYNNEI in the germline V gene. CDR3 length: 13 amino acids. Amplification used 60 Vbeta primers and 13 Jbeta primers. Generated by immunoSEQ multiplex PCR, the TCRdb table keeps only in-frame clones and is missing some. The sample data list 60,000 to 70,000 clones. The clonotype comes from a boy aged 5-17 years in good health and CMV-seronegative. The gene calls are TRBV2 and TRBJ1-2; a weak D match, TRBD1 (5 bases). The sequenced sample consisted of PBMCs. Here the CDR3 DNA reads TGTGCCAGCAGGACTCAGGGAAACTATGGCTACACCTTC. This gives the protein CASRTQGNYGYTF.